Listed below are T cell receptor beta chains from one sample, sequenced in a study of blood T cell repertoires in COVID-19. Measured with immunoSEQ multiplex PCR; TCRdb has only the in-frame clones, and not every one. The sample lists about 52,000 clones; roughly 87% were seen once. The specimen was peripheral blood. Receptors were obtained from a human donor with active COVID-19. The donor label of this sample is uncertain. Both conserved end residues are part of each CDR3. The order of the fields is V gene, clone size, J gene, D gene, CDR3 protein, CDR3 DNA. The D gene is left open where the match is weak. Only part of the rows carry a size: once, few, many, or a class if the clone is expanded.

TRBV4-2	NA	TRBJ2-5	TRBD2	CASSPRRGGPGETQYF	TGTGCCAGCAGCCCGAGGCGGGGGGGCCCCGGAGAGACCCAGTACTTC
TRBV27	once	TRBJ2-7	TRBD2	CASSLWRGWYEQYF	TGTGCCAGCAGTTTATGGCGGGGGTGGTACGAGCAGTACTTC
TRBV2	NA	TRBJ2-3	NA	CASTPGRTVPTDTQYF	TGTGCCAGCACCCCTGGTAGGACAGTCCCCACAGATACGCAGTATTTT
TRBV6-2/TRBV6-3	few	TRBJ2-7	NA	CASSYLRSTGTFYEQYF	TGTGCCAGCAGTTATCTTCGAAGCACCGGGACTTTTTACGAGCAGTACTTC
TRBV5-5	NA	TRBJ1-1	NA	CASSLLTTGNTEAFF	TGTGCCAGCAGCTTGTTGACAACGGGAAACACTGAAGCTTTCTTT
TRBV4-3	NA	TRBJ1-5	NA	CASSQDNIRNQPQHF	TGCGCCAGCAGCCAAGATAACATACGCAATCAGCCCCAGCATTTT
TRBV4-3	NA	TRBJ2-3	TRBD1	CASSQTGTGGLTDTQYF	TGCGCCAGCAGCCAAACCGGGACAGGGGGCTTGACAGATACGCAGTATTTT
TRBV9	NA	TRBJ2-1	NA	CASSVEGGSYNEQFF	TGTGCCAGCAGCGTAGAAGGGGGCTCCTACAATGAGCAGTTCTTC
TRBV12-3/TRBV12-4	NA	TRBJ2-1	NA	CASSLALGNEQFF	TGTGCCAGCAGTTTAGCGCTCGGGAATGAGCAGTTCTTC
TRBV3-1/TRBV3-2	NA	TRBJ1-5	NA	CASSQAPRTGNQPQHF	TGTGCCAGCAGCCAAGCGCCCCGGACAGGCAATCAGCCCCAGCATTTT
TRBV1	few	TRBJ1-3	NA	CTSSQGTGSESSGNTIYF	TGCACCAGCAGCCAAGGGACAGGGTCAGAATCGTCTGGAAACACCATATATTTT
TRBV10-3	NA	TRBJ1-2	TRBD1	CAIRGTGSHDYGYTF	TGTGCCATCAGAGGGACAGGGTCGCATGACTATGGCTACACCTTC
TRBV15	NA	TRBJ2-5	NA	CATAARGDQETQYF	TGTGCCACCGCGGCCAGGGGAGACCAAGAGACCCAGTACTTC
TRBV6-2/TRBV6-3	NA	TRBJ1-1	NA	CASSYPSENTEAFF	TGTGCCAGCAGTTACCCCTCAGAAAACACTGAAGCTTTCTTT
TRBV9	NA	TRBJ2-3	TRBD2	CASSVRRGADTQYF	TGTGCCAGCAGCGTCCGGCGGGGGGCAGATACGCAGTATTTT
TRBV2	NA	TRBJ2-5	NA	CASRLAETQYF	TGTGCCAGCAGATTAGCGGAGACCCAGTACTTC
TRBV6-2/TRBV6-3	NA	TRBJ2-3	NA	CASSPGGPSLGLAQYF	TGTGCCAGCAGCCCCGGTGGACCTTCTCTGGGGCTGGCGCAGTATTTT
TRBV6-5	few	TRBJ1-5	TRBD1	CASSRQGGGNQPQHF	TGTGCCAGCAGTCGACAGGGTGGGGGCAATCAGCCCCAGCATTTT
TRBV5-4	NA	TRBJ2-7	NA	CASSSRGDSYEQYF	TGTGCCAGCAGTTCCAGGGGCGACTCCTACGAGCAGTACTTC
TRBV7-9	NA	TRBJ1-5	TRBD1	CASSWGGQGNQPQHF	TGTGCCAGCAGCTGGGGGGGACAGGGGAATCAGCCCCAGCATTTT
TRBV11-3	NA	TRBJ2-3	NA	CASSPQGLSADTQYF	TGTGCCAGCAGCCCTCAGGGGCTTAGCGCAGATACGCAGTATTTT
TRBV4-2	NA	TRBJ2-3	TRBD2	CASSLRTSGGGGIDTQYF	TGTGCCAGCAGCCTCCGGACTAGCGGGGGGGGAGGAATAGATACGCAGTATTTT
TRBV12-3/TRBV12-4	once	TRBJ2-7	NA	CASSWAVYEQYF	TGTGCCAGCAGTTGGGCAGTCTACGAGCAGTACTTC
TRBV3-1/TRBV3-2	NA	TRBJ2-7	TRBD2	CASSPGRADEQYF	TGTGCCAGCAGCCCCGGGAGGGCCGACGAGCAGTACTTC
TRBV6-5	NA	TRBJ2-5	NA	CAGGNPQETQYF	TGTGCCGGAGGGAATCCCCAAGAGACCCAGTACTTC
TRBV5-1	once	TRBJ2-3	NA	CASKGERTDTQYF	TGCGCCAGCAAGGGGGAACGCACAGATACGCAGTATTTT
TRBV27	NA	TRBJ2-7	NA	CASRQQRGGSYEQYF	TGTGCCAGCAGGCAACAAAGGGGGGGTAGTTACGAGCAGTACTTC
TRBV3-1/TRBV3-2	NA	TRBJ2-2	NA	CASSRGGGRNTGELFF	TGTGCCAGCAGCCGCGGAGGGGGCCGGAACACCGGGGAGCTGTTTTTT
TRBV6-2/TRBV6-3	NA	TRBJ2-1	TRBD2	CASSSRGGRNEQFF	TGTGCCAGCAGTTCGCGGGGGGGCCGGAATGAGCAGTTCTTC
TRBV5-4	NA	TRBJ2-3	NA	CASSLAVTDTQYF	TGTGCCAGCAGCTTGGCCGTCACAGATACGCAGTATTTT
TRBV13	NA	TRBJ1-2	NA	CASSLNQYGYTF	TGTGCCAGCAGCTTAAACCAGTATGGCTACACCTTC